This T cell receptor beta chain was sequenced in a study of CXCR3-negative and CXCR3-positive naive CD8 T cells. Study background: Each library held about 1.5 +/- 0.3 million TRB reads, 120 million to 150 million in total.

Triplicate 300,000-cell sorts were made of each CD8+ T cell subset. UMI-labeled 5' RACE yielded the TRB cDNA libraries. TCRdb reworked the 5' RACE reads into one entry per CDR3 protein, no DNA. This table lists tens of thousands of distinct CDR3 sequences. General observations from the study: Compared with CXCR3-negative naive cells, CXCR3-positive naive cells showed more hydrophobic TRB CDR3s. Naive CXCR3-positive and CXCR3-negative cells shared TRBV-TRBJ usage; memory cells diverged.

The germline V gene has CDR1 LGHDT and CDR2 YNNKEL (reference sequence). The CDR3 has 18 amino acids. With regard to this clonotype: Antigen unknown.

The V gene is TRBV3-1, the J gene TRBJ2-2; TCRdb lists TRBD2, though no DNA is available to test this call. Material for sequencing was naive CXCR3+ CD8+ T cells from blood. This sample's subset: CD45RO-CCR7+CD27+CD95- naive CD8+ T cells expressing CXCR3 (TNR3+). This TCR came from a human donor in good health. Some clones in this sample may be carry-over from other donors' samples. The CDR3 loop reads CASSQDFGTSGTTGELFF.